This TCR beta chain appears in the sequencing data of a study of T cell responses to AZD1222 COVID-19 vaccine. The table came from immunoSEQ multiplex PCR; TCRdb's copy has only in-frame clones and leaves some out. The sample lists roughly 100,000 clones; around 76% were seen once. General study results and limits: Clonal diversity was possibly underestimated, and the donors were mostly white British, with more females. A rise in Spike-specific TCR breadth and depth followed two AZD1222 doses.

Remarks on this clone: Antigen: not known.

V lost 8 bases and J 3 bases, leaving 11 bases between the germline ends. CDR1 and CDR2 from the germline V gene are MNHEY and SVGAGI. The CDR3 sequence is 13 residues long. The sample in question was peripheral blood, obtained on day 0 of AZD1222 vaccination. The chain couples TRBV6-5 to TRBJ1-5; perhaps TRBD1 as D (5 bases). The sequence was collected from an adult in good health. The CDR3: CASFQGPNQPQHF. DNA of the CDR3: TGTGCCAGCTTTCAGGGACCCAATCAGCCCCAGCATTTT.